This entry features one TCR beta chain sequence. These data belong to a study of blood T cell repertoires in COVID-19. Looking at the study overall: Material from acute and convalescent COVID-19 was sourced from the United States, Italy and Spain. From T cells, B-cell-depleted T cells, or PBMCs came the material, which was cDNA or gDNA.

Germline V gene data show CDR1 as SQVTM and CDR2 as ANQGSEA. Germline trimming cut 4 bases from V and 0 bases from J; bases unmatched to any gene: 5. This CDR3 is built from 15 residues. Authors' data handling: Reference gene primer amplification in the assay estimated nucleated cell counts. TCRdb keeps only in-frame clones here, not all; method: immunoSEQ multiplex PCR. V, J and clone size derive from that table, while D and trimming were established from the DNA sequence. The table lists approximately 300,000 clones, roughly 83% of them singletons. This clonotype was sampled from a woman in her fifties or sixties with acute or convalescent COVID-19. The sequencing input was peripheral blood. This chain links TRBV29-1 with TRBJ2-3; 9 bases are a match to TRBD2. The CDR3 DNA follows: TGCAGCGTTGCTAGCGGGGCCGTTAGCACAGATACGCAGTATTTT. This gives the protein CSVASGAVSTDTQYF.